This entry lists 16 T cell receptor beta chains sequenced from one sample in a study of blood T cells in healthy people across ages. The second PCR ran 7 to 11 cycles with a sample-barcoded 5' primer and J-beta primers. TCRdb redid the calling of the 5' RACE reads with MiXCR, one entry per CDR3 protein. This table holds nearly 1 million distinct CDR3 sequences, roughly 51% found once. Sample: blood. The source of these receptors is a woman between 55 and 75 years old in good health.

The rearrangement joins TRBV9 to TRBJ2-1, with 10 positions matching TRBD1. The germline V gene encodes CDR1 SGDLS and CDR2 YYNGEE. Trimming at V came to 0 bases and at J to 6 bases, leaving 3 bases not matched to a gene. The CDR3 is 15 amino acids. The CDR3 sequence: CASSVADRGVNEQFF. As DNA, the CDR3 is TGTGCCAGCAGCGTAGCGGACAGGGGGGTCAATGAGCAGTTCTTC.

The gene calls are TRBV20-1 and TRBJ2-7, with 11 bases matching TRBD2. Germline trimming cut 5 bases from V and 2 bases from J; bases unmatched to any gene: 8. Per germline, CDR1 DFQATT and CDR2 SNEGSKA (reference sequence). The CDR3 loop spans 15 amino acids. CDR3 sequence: CSAETTSGGAYEQYF. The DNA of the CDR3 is TGCAGTGCTGAAACAACTAGCGGGGGAGCCTACGAGCAGTACTTC.

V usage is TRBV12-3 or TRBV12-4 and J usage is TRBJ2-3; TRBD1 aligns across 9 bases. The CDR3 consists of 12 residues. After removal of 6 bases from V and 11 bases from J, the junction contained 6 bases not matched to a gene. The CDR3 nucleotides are TGTGCCAGCAGCCCCGGGACAGGGAGGCAGTATTTT. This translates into CASSPGTGRQYF.

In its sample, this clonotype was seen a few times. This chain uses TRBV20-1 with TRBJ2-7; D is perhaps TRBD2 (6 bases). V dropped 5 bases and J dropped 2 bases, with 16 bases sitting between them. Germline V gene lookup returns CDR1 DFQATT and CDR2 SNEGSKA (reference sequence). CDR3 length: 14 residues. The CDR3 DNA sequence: TGCAGTGCTTCCCGGCGGGACCTTCCCTACGAGCAGTACTTC. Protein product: CSASRRDLPYEQYF.

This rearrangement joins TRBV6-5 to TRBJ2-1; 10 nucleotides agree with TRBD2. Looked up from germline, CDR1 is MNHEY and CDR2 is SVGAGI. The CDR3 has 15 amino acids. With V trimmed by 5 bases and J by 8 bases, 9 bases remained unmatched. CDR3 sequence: CASSQLAGMGDEQFF. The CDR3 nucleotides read TGTGCCAGCAGTCAACTAGCGGGAATGGGGGATGAGCAGTTCTTC.

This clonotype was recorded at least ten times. The CDR3 coding sequence is TGTGCCAGCAGCCCGGGACAGGGCTACTCTGGGGCCAACGTCCTGACTTTC. It yields the protein CASSPGQGYSGANVLTF. This chain uses TRBV21-1 with TRBJ2-6; the tabulated D call, TRBD1, remains unverified against the DNA. TRBV21-1 is a pseudogene segment. The CDR3 runs 17 residues.

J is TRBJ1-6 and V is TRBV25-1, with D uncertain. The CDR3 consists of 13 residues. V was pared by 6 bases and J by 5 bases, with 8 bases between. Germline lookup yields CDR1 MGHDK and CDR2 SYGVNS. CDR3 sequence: CASSRKDNSPLHF. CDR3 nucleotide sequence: TGTGCCAGCAGCCGAAAGGATAATTCACCCCTCCACTTT.

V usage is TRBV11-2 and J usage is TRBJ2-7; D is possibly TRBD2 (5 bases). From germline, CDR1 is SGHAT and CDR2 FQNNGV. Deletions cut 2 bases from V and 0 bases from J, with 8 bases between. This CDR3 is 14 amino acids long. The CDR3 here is CASSLTLGSYEQYF. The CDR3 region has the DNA TGTGCCAGCAGCTTAACACTAGGCTCCTACGAGCAGTACTTC.

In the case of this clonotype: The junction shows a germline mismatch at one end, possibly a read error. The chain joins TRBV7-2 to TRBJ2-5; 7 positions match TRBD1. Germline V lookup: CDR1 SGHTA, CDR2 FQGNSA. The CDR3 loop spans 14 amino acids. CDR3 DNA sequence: TGTGTCAGCAGCGCTAACAGGGGTGTGGAGACCCAGTACTTC. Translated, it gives CVSSANRGVETQYF. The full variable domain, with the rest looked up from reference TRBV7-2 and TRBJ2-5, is GAGVSQSPSNKVTEKGKDVELRCDPISGHTALYWYRQSLGQGLEFLIYFQGNSAPDKSGLPSDRFSAERTGGSVSTLTIQRTQQEDSAVYLCVSSANRGVETQYFGPGTRLLVL.

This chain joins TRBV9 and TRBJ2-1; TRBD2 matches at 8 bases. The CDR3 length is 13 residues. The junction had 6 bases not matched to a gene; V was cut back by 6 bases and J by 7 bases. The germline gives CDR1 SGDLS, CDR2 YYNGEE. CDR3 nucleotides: TGTGCCAGCAACCCCGGGAGGGCGAATGAGCAGTTCTTC. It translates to CASNPGRANEQFF.

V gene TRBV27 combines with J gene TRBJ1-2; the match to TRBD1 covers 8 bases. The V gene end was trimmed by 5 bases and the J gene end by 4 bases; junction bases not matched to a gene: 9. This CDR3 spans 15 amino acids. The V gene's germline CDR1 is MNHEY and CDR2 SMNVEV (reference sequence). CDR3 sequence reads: CASSATGAGSYGYTF. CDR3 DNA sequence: TGTGCCAGCAGTGCGACAGGGGCGGGGAGCTATGGCTACACCTTC.

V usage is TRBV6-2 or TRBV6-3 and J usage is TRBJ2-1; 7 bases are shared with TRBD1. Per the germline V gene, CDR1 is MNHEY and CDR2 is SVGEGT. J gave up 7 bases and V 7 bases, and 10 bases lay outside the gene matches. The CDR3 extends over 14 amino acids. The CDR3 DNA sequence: TGTGCCAGCACCCAAGGGTACAGGGGTAATGAGCAGTTCTTC. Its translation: CASTQGYRGNEQFF.

The CDR3 region has the DNA TGCAGCGTGGGGACAGGGTACGGCGAGCAGTACTTC. Amino acids: CSVGTGYGEQYF. J is TRBJ2-7 and V is TRBV29-1; 9 positions agree with TRBD1. In germline, CDR1 is SQVTM, CDR2 ANQGSEA. The CDR3 runs 12 residues. J lost 6 bases, V lost 6 bases, and 6 bases had no gene match.

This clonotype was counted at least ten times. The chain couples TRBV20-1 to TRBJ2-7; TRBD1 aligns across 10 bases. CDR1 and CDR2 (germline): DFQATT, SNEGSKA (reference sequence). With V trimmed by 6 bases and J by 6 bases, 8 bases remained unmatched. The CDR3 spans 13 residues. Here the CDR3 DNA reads TGCAGTGCCACAGACAGGGGGCGAGCCGAGCAGTACTTC. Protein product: CSATDRGRAEQYF.

The CDR3 nucleotides read TGTGCCAGCAGCTCAATAGCGGGAGAGACCCAGTACTTC. It is translated as CASSSIAGETQYF. This rearrangement joins TRBV7-7 to TRBJ2-5; 7 nucleotides match TRBD2. The CDR3 runs 13 residues. Germline V CDR1 and CDR2: SSHAT, FNYEAQ (reference sequence). The ends lost 4 bases at V and 4 bases at J; junction bases unmatched: 3.

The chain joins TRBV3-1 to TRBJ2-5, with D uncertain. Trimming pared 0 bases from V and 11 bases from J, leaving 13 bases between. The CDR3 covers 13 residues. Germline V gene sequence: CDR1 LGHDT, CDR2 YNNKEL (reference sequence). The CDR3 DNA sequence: TGTGCCAGCAGCCAAGACCAGAACAATGAGCAGTACTTC. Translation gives CASSQDQNNEQYF.